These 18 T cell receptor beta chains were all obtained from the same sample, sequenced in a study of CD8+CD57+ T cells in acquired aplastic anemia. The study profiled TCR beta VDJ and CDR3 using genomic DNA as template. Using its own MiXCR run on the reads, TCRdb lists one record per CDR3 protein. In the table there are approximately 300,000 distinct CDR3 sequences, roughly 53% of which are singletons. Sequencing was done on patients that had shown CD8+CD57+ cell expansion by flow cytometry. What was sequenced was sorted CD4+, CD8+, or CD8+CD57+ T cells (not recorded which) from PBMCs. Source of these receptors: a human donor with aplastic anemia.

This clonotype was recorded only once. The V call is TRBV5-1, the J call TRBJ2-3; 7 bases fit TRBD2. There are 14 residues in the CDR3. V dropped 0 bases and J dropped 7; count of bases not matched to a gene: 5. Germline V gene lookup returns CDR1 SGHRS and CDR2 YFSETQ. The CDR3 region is CASSLASGVNTQYF. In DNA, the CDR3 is TGCGCCAGCAGCTTGGCCAGCGGGGTGAATACGCAGTATTTT.

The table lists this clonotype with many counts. DNA of the CDR3: TGTGCCAGCAGTGAAGAGGCAGATCAGCCCCAGCATTTT. As protein: CASSEEADQPQHF. The J gene is TRBJ1-5, the V gene TRBV6-1; D unresolved. V gave up 1 base and J gave up 5 bases, with 6 bases separating them. CDR1 is MNHNS, CDR2 SASEGT, per germline. CDR3 length: 13 residues.

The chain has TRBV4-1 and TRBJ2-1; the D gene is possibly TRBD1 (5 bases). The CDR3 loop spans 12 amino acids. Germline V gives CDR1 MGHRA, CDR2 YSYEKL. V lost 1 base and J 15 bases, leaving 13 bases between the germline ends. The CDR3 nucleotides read TGCGCCAGCAGCCAAGGGTGGGGCATAAGGTTCTTC. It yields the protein CASSQGWGIRFF.

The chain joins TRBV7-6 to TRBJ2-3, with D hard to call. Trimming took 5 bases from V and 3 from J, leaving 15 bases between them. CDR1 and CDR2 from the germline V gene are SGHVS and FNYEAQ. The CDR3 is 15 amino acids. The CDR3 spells CASSQVMELTDTQYF. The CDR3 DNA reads TGTGCCAGCAGCCAGGTGATGGAGTTAACAGATACGCAGTATTTT.

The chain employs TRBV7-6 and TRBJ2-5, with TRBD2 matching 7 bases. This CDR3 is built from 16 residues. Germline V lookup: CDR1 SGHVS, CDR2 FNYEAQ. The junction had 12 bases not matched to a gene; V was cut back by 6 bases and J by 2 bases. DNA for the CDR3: TGTGCCAGCAGAGCCGGACTAAGCGGGGCTCAAGAGACCCAGTACTTC. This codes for CASRAGLSGAQETQYF.

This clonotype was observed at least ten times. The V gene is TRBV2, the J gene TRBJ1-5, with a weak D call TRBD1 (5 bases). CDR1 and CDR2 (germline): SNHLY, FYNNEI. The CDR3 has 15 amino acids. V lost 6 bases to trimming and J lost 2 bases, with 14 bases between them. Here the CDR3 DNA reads TGTGCCAGCAGCCCGCAGCCAGGGCGCAATCAGCCCCAGCATTTT. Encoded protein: CASSPQPGRNQPQHF.

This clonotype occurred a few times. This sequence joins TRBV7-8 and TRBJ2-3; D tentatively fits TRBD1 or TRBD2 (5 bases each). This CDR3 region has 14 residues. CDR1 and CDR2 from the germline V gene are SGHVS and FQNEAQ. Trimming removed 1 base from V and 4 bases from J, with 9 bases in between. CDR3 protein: CASSLEGDADTQYF. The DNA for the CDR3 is TGTGCCAGCAGCTTAGAAGGGGACGCAGATACGCAGTATTTT.

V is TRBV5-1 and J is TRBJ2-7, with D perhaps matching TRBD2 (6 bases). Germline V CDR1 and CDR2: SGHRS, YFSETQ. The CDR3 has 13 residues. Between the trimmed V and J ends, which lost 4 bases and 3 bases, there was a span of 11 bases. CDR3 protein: CASSLEGNYEQYF. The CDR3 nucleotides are TGCGCCAGCAGCCTGGAGGGAAACTACGAGCAGTACTTC.

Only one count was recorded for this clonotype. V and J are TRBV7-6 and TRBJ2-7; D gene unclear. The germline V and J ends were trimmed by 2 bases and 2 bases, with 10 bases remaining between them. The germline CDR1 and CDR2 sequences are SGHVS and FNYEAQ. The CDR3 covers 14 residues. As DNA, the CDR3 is TGTGCCAGCAGCTTAATGGCCCTTCCCTACGAGCAGTACTTC. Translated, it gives CASSLMALPYEQYF.

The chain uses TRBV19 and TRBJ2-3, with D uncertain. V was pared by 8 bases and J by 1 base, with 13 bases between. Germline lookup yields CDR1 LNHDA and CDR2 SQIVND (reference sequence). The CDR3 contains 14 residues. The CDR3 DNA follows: TGTGCCAGTTCCCTTCAATCTGGCACAGATACGCAGTATTTT. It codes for CASSLQSGTDTQYF.

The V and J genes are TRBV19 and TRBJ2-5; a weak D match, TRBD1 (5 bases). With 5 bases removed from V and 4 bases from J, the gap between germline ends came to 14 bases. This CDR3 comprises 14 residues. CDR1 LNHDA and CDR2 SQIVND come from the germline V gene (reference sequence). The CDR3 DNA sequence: TGTGCCAGTAGTGTTCAGGGTGAGGTAGAGACCCAGTACTTC. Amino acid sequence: CASSVQGEVETQYF.

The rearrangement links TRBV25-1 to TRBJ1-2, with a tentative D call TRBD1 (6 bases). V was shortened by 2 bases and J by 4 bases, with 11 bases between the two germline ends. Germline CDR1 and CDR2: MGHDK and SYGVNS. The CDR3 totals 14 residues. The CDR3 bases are TGTGCCAGCAGTGAAGCAGGGGCGGCCTATGGCTACACCTTC. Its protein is CASSEAGAAYGYTF.

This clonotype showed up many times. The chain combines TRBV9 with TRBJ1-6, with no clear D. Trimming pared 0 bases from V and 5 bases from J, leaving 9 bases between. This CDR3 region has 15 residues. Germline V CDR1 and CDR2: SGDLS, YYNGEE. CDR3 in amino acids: CASSVALDHNSPLHF. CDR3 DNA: TGTGCCAGCAGCGTAGCTTTGGACCATAATTCACCCCTCCACTTT.

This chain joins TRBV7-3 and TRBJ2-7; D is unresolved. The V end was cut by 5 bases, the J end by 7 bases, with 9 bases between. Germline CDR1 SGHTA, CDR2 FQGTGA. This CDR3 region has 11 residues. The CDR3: CASSRQAEQYF. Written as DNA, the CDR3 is TGTGCCAGCAGCCGCCAGGCAGAGCAGTACTTC.

The CDR3 DNA reads TGTGCCAGCAGTGAAATGTGGGGGGACTACGAGCAGTACTTC. This encodes CASSEMWGDYEQYF. The chain is built from TRBV25-1 and TRBJ2-7; a possible D gene is TRBD2 (6 bases). This CDR3 contains 14 residues. Trimming pared 2 bases from V and 3 bases from J, leaving 11 bases between. Germline loops: CDR1 MGHDK, CDR2 SYGVNS.

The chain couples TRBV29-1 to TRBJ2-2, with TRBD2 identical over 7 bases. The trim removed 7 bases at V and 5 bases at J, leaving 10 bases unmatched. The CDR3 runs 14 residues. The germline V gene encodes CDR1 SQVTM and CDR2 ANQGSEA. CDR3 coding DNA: TGCAGCGGGGGGGGAGGCAGAGGGACCGGGGAGCTGTTTTTT. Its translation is CSGGGGRGTGELFF.

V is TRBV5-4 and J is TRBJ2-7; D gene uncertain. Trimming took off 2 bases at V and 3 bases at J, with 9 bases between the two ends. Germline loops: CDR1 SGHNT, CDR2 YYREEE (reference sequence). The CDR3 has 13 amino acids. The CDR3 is CASSLAGNYEQYF. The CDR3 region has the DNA TGTGCCAGCAGCTTAGCAGGCAACTACGAGCAGTACTTC. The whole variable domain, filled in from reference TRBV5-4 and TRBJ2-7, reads ETGVTQSPTHLIKTRGQQVTLRCSSQSGHNTVSWYQQALGQGPQFIFQYYREEENGRGNFPPRFSGLQFPNYSSELNVNALELDDSALYLCASSLAGNYEQYFGPGTRLTVT.

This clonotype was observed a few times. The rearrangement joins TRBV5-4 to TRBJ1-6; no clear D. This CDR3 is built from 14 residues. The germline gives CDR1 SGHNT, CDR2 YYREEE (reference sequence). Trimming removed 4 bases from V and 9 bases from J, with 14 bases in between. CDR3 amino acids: CASSPGWGGSPLHF. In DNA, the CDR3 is TGTGCCAGCAGCCCGGGGTGGGGTGGTTCACCCCTCCACTTT.